The T cell receptor (beta chain) under discussion was sequenced for a study of beta chain features in type 1 diabetes. Study-wide background: Researchers looked at fewer than 120,000,000 sorted cells across all samples. Notes on the study in general: Any HLA effect on TCRB rearrangement was left unresolved by small sub-analyses. Among patients with Type 1 diabetes, TCRB CDR3s were moderately but significantly shorter in every one of the four CD4+ subsets.

Expressed TCRB transcripts were sequenced, since all the RNA that had been isolated was reverse transcribed. Sequencing was performed with immunoSEQ multiplex PCR; in TCRdb, only in-frame clones are kept and a portion is missing. The table lists around 140,000 clones, roughly 10% of them singletons, with around 0.75% in the top ten. The V gene's germline CDR1 is MNHEY and CDR2 SVGAGI. This CDR3 has 14 residues. Trimming at V came to 5 bases and at J to 3 bases, leaving 6 bases not matched to a gene. As regards this clone: Its target is unknown.

This receptor was identified in a man aged 25 to 40 with type 1 diabetes. Sequenced sample: central memory CD4+ T cells from blood. V usage is TRBV6-5 and J usage is TRBJ1-2; 7 bases fit TRBD1. CDR3 region: CASSRTGAHYGYTF. The CDR3 DNA reads TGTGCCAGCAGTAGAACAGGGGCGCACTATGGCTACACCTTC.